These 15 T cell receptor beta chains share one sample of origin, sequenced in a study of cytomegalovirus exposure and HLA in healthy donors. PCR was performed using 60 Vbeta and 13 Jbeta primers. Libraries were prepared by immunoSEQ multiplex PCR; TCRdb keeps only in-frame clonotypes and omits some of them. Of over 150,000 clones listed, approximately 77% are singletons. Sequencing was done on a sample of PBMCs. The receptors originated from a man younger than 35 in good health and CMV-seronegative.

V and J are TRBV15 and TRBJ1-2, with 8 bases that match TRBD1. Germline CDR1 is LNHNV and CDR2 is YYDKDF (reference sequence). CDR3 size: 14 residues. V shed 5 bases, J shed 4 bases, and the junction held 6 bases outside the gene matches. CDR3 amino acids: CATSGSRGPYGYTF. CDR3 sequence (DNA): TGTGCCACCAGCGGATCCAGGGGGCCCTATGGCTACACCTTC.

The CDR3 DNA reads as TGTGCCAGCAGCTTAGTTGGGTCAGGGGGGAACATTCAGTACTTC. This sequence encodes CASSLVGSGGNIQYF. The V and J genes are TRBV7-2 and TRBJ2-4; D perhaps matches TRBD1 (7 bases). This CDR3 spans 15 amino acids. Trimming removed 1 base from V and 7 bases from J, with 14 bases in between. The V gene's germline CDR1 is SGHTA and CDR2 FQGNSA.

This chain joins TRBV7-2 and TRBJ2-7, with 9 positions matching TRBD2. Germline values: CDR1 SGHTA, CDR2 FQGNSA. The junction had 3 bases not matched to a gene; V was cut back by 5 bases and J by 4 bases. The CDR3 runs 13 residues. The CDR3 region has the DNA TGTGCCAGCAGCCATACTAGCGGGTACGAGCAGTACTTC. Protein: CASSHTSGYEQYF.

The rearrangement links TRBV11-2 to TRBJ2-1, with D perhaps TRBD1 (6 bases). The germline CDR1 and CDR2 sequences are SGHAT and FQNNGV. The CDR3 contains 14 residues. Trimming took 5 bases from V and 5 from J, leaving 13 bases between them. The CDR3 loop reads CASSTYRDDNEQFF. The CDR3 region has the DNA TGTGCCAGCAGCACCTACAGGGACGACAATGAGCAGTTCTTC. Full variable domain (missing parts from reference TRBV11-2 and TRBJ2-1): EAGVAQSPRYKIIEKRQSVAFWCNPISGHATLYWYQQILGQGPKLLIQFQNNGVVDDSQLPKDRFSAERLKGVDSTLKIQPAKLEDSAVYLCASSTYRDDNEQFFGPGTRLTVL.

The chain combines TRBV30 with TRBJ1-6; TRBD1 is a possible D gene (6 bases). V was clipped by 3 bases and J by 5 bases, with 20 bases between them. The length of the CDR3 is 17 residues. Per the germline V gene, CDR1 is GTSNPN and CDR2 is SVGIG (reference sequence). The CDR3 region is CAWRLKGPGHNNSPLHF. The DNA of the CDR3 is TGTGCCTGGAGACTAAAGGGACCGGGACACAATAATTCACCCCTCCACTTT.

The chain couples TRBV15 to TRBJ1-1; TRBD1 is a possible D gene (6 bases). The germline gives CDR1 LNHNV, CDR2 YYDKDF (reference sequence). There are 15 residues in the CDR3. Trimming left V 5 bases short and J 0 bases short, with 13 bases between. The CDR3 nucleotides read TGTGCCACCAGCTCCCGTGACAGGCTGAACACTGAAGCTTTCTTT. This sequence encodes CATSSRDRLNTEAFF. Together with reference TRBV15 and TRBJ1-1, the CDR3 gives the full variable domain: DAMVIQNPRYQVTQFGKPVTLSCSQTLNHNVMYWYQQKSSQAPKLLFHYYDKDFNNEADTPDNFQSRRPNTSFCFLDIRSPGLGDTAMYLCATSSRDRLNTEAFFGQGTRLTVV.

The J gene is TRBJ2-3, the V gene TRBV25-1; weak D call: TRBD2 (6 bases). Germline V gene data show CDR1 as MGHDK and CDR2 as SYGVNS. This CDR3 comprises 14 residues. V was pared by 1 base and J by 4 bases, with 9 bases between. Written as DNA, the CDR3 is TGTGCCAGCAGTGAATTCTGGGGGGCAGATACGCAGTATTTT. Translation gives CASSEFWGADTQYF.

The V and J genes are TRBV11-2 and TRBJ2-1; weak D call: TRBD2 (6 bases). This CDR3 has 15 residues. The V gene's germline CDR1 is SGHAT and CDR2 FQNNGV. Deletions cut 1 base from V and 5 bases from J, with 12 bases between. CDR3 in amino acids: CASSLAGTVHNEQFF. Here the CDR3 DNA reads TGTGCCAGCAGCTTAGCGGGGACTGTTCACAATGAGCAGTTCTTC.

The genes are TRBV2 and TRBJ1-1; 10 bases are a match to TRBD1. CDR3 length: 14 residues. Looked up from germline, CDR1 is SNHLY and CDR2 is FYNNEI. V was pared by 5 bases and J by 4 bases, with 4 bases of the junction left unmatched. CDR3 protein: CASSPRTGGTEAFF. CDR3 nucleotide sequence: TGTGCCAGCAGTCCTCGGACAGGGGGCACTGAAGCTTTCTTT. Full variable domain (rest looked up from reference TRBV2 and TRBJ1-1): EPEVTQTPSHQVTQMGQEVILRCVPISNHLYFYWYRQILGQKVEFLVSFYNNEISEKSEIFDDQFSVERPDGSNFTLKIRSTKLEDSAMYFCASSPRTGGTEAFFGQGTRLTVV.

The rearrangement uses TRBV19 and TRBJ2-7; 8 bases match TRBD2. The CDR3 covers 15 residues. Germline V gene lookup returns CDR1 LNHDA and CDR2 SQIVND (reference sequence). V trimming: 2 bases; J trimming: 1 base; junction bases outside the gene matches: 4. CDR3 region: CASSILLAESYEQYF. The CDR3 DNA is TGTGCCAGTAGTATACTACTAGCGGAATCCTACGAGCAGTACTTC.

The chain carries TRBV19 and TRBJ1-5; D perhaps matches TRBD1 (5 bases). The germline gives CDR1 LNHDA, CDR2 SQIVND (reference sequence). CDR3 length: 13 residues. V lost 6 bases to trimming and J lost 9 bases, with 15 bases between them. The chain's CDR3 is CASRGGAAGPQHF. The DNA for the CDR3 is TGTGCCAGTAGGGGAGGGGCGGCGGGGCCCCAGCATTTT.

V and J are TRBV9 and TRBJ2-2, with a tentative D call TRBD1 (6 bases). Germline V gene data show CDR1 as SGDLS and CDR2 as YYNGEE. Trimming pared 6 bases from V and 0 bases from J, leaving 9 bases between. This CDR3 is built from 14 residues. The CDR3, as DNA: TGTGCCAGCACCAGGACAGCGAACACCGGGGAGCTGTTTTTT. It encodes CASTRTANTGELFF.

The chain combines TRBV5-1 with TRBJ2-7; 8 nucleotides align to TRBD1. This CDR3 region has 14 residues. Germline loops: CDR1 SGHRS, CDR2 YFSETQ. V shed 4 bases and J 5 bases; nucleotides not matched to a gene: 8. DNA for the CDR3: TGCGCCAGCAGCAGAGGACAGGGACGGGACGAGCAGTACTTC. It translates to CASSRGQGRDEQYF.

This clone was counted only a few times. The V gene is TRBV5-1, the J gene TRBJ2-7; D is uncertain. Germline lookup yields CDR1 SGHRS and CDR2 YFSETQ. V lost 0 bases to trimming and J lost 7 bases, with 17 bases between them. This CDR3 contains 15 residues. CDR3 coding DNA: TGCGCCAGCAGCTTGGAGGCGGTTGCGATATGGGAGCAGTACTTC. Translation gives CASSLEAVAIWEQYF. Looking up the rest from reference TRBV5-1 and TRBJ2-7 gives the full variable domain: KAGVTQTPRYLIKTRGQQVTLSCSPISGHRSVSWYQQTPGQGLQFLFEYFSETQRNKGNFPGRFSGRQFSNSRSEMNVSTLELGDSALYLCASSLEAVAIWEQYFGPGTRLTVT.

The sample holds a few counts of this clone. The V call is TRBV30, the J call TRBJ2-2, with TRBD2 as a possible D gene (5 bases). Germline values: CDR1 GTSNPN, CDR2 SVGIG (reference sequence). Trimming stripped 0 bases from V and 5 bases from J, with 13 bases between. The CDR3 length is 15 residues. Here the CDR3 reads CAWSVHLAGTGELFF. CDR3 DNA: TGTGCCTGGAGTGTACACCTAGCCGGGACCGGGGAGCTGTTTTTT. Full variable domain (missing parts from reference TRBV30 and TRBJ2-2): SQTIHQWPATLVQPVGSPLSLECTVEGTSNPNLYWYRQAAGRGLQLLFYSVGIGQISSEVPQNLSASRPQDRQFILSSKKLLLSDSGFYLCAWSVHLAGTGELFFGEGSRLTVL.